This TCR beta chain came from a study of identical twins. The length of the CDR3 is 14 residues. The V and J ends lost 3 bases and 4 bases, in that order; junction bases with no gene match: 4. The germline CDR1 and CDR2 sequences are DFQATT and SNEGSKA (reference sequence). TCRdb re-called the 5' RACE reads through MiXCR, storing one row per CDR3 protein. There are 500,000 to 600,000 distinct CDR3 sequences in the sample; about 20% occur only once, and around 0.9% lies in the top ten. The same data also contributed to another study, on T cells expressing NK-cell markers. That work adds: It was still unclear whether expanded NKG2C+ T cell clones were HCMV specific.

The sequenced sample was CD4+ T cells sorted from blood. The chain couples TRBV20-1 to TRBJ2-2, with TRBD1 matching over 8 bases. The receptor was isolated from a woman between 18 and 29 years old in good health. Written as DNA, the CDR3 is TGCAGTGCTAGGAGGACAGGGAGCACCGGGGAGCTGTTTTTT. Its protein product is CSARRTGSTGELFF.